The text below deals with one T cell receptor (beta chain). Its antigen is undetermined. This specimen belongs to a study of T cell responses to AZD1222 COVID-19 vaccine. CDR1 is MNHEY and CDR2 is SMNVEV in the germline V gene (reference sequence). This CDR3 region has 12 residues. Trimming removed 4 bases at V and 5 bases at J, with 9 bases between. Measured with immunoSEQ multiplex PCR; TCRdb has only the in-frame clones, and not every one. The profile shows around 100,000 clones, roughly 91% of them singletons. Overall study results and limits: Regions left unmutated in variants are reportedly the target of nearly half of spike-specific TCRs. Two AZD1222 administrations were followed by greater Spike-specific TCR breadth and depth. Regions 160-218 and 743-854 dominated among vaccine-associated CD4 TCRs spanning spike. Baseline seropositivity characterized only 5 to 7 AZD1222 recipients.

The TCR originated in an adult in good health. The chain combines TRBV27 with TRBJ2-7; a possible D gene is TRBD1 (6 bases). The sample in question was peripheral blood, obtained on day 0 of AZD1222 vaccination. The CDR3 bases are TGTGCCAGCAGTTACCCAGGGGACGAGCAGTACTTC. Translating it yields CASSYPGDEQYF.